This T cell receptor (beta chain) was observed in a study of cytomegalovirus exposure and HLA in healthy donors. Germline CDR1 and CDR2: SGHTA and FQGNSA. This CDR3 is 15 amino acids long. J was trimmed by 4 bases and V by 5 bases; bases with no gene match: 10. Details on this clone: Antigen specificity is unknown.

The study, taken as a whole, reports: In a later analysis, roughly 17,000 TCR beta sequences were associated with HLA alleles at 0.05 false discovery rate. A later analysis linked a missense DCLRE1C variant to TCR beta V- and J-gene trimming.

The PCR ran on 60 Vbeta and 13 Jbeta primers. Using immunoSEQ multiplex PCR, the repertoire was profiled, and TCRdb retains in-frame clones only, with some absent. The table lists 170,000 or so clones, 80% of them singletons. The sequence derives from a woman in her fifties or sixties in good health and CMV-seropositive. The rearrangement joins TRBV7-2 to TRBJ1-2; 7 nucleotides match TRBD1. The sample taken for sequencing was PBMCs. DNA for the CDR3: TGTGCCAGCAGCACGGGACAGCTTGGCAGCTATGGCTACACCTTC. It specifies CASSTGQLGSYGYTF.